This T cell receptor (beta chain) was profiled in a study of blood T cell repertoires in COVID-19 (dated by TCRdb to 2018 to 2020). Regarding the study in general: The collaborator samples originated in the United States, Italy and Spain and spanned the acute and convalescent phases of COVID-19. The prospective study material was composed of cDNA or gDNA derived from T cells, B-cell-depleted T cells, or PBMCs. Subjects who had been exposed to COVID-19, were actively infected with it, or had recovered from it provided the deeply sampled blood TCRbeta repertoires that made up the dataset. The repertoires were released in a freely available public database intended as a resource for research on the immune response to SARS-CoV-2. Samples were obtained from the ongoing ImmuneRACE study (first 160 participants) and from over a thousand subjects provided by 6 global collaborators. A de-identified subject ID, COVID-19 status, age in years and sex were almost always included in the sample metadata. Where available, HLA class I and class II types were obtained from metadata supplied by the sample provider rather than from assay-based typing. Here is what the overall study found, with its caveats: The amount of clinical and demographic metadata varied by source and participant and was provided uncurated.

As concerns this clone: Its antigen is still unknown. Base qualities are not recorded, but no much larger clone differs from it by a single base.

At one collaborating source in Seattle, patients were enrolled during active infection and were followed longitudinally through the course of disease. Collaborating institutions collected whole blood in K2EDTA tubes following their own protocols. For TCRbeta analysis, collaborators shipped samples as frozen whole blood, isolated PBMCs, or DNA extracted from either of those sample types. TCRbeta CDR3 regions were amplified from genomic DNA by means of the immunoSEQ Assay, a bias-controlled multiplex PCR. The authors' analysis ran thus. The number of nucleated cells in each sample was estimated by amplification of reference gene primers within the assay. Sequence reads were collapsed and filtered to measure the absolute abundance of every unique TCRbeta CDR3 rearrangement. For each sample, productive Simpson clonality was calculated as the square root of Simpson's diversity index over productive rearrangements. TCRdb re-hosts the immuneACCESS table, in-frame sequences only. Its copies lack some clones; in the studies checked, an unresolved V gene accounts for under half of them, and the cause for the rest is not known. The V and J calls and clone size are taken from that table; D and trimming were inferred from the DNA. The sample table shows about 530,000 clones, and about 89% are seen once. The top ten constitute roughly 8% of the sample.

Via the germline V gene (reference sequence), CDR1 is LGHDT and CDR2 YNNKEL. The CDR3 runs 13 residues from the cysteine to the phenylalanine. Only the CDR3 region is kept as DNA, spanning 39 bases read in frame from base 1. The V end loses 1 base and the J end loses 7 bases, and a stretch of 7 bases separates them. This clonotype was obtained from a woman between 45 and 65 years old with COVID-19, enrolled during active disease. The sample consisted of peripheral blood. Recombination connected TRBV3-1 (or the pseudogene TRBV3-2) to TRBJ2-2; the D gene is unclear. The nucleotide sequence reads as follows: TGTGCCAGCAGCCAAGCGGCAGGCGGGGAGCTGTTTTTT. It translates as CASSQAAGGELFF.